Presented here are 17 T cell receptor beta chains from one specimen sequenced in a study of blood T cell repertoires in COVID-19. Using immunoSEQ multiplex PCR, the repertoire was profiled, and TCRdb retains in-frame clones only, with some absent. The sample includes roughly 84,000 clones, about 80% of them seen just once. Input material: peripheral blood. All receptors come from a woman aged 50 to 65 with acute or convalescent COVID-19.

The chain couples TRBV3-1 (or the pseudogene TRBV3-2) to TRBJ1-5; no definite D call. This CDR3 is 13 amino acids long. Deletions cut 1 base from V and 9 bases from J, with 10 bases between. Per the germline V gene, CDR1 is LGHDT and CDR2 is YNNKEL (reference sequence). DNA of the CDR3: TGTGCCAGCAGCCAAGGGAGAATTCGGCCCCAGCATTTT. Its protein product is CASSQGRIRPQHF.

The chain links TRBV6-5 to TRBJ1-2; possibly TRBD1 for D (6 bases). The germline V gene has CDR1 MNHEY and CDR2 SVGAGI. The CDR3 loop spans 15 amino acids. V was trimmed by 9 bases and J by 0 bases, leaving 17 bases between them. CDR3 in amino acids: CASSVDRRANYGYTF. The CDR3 nucleotides read TGTGCCAGTTCCGTCGACAGGCGAGCTAACTATGGCTACACCTTC.

The rearrangement links TRBV7-6 to TRBJ2-3; TRBD2 matches 10 bases. Germline V gene sequence: CDR1 SGHVS, CDR2 FNYEAQ. CDR3 size: 19 residues. V shed 1 base and J 5 bases; nucleotides not matched to a gene: 15. The CDR3 sequence is CASSLGSGSGGHIKDTQYF. The DNA of the CDR3 is TGTGCCAGCAGCTTAGGATCAGGTAGCGGGGGGCATATTAAAGATACGCAGTATTTT.

The rearrangement uses TRBV27 and TRBJ1-6; TRBD1 aligns across 8 bases. With V trimmed by 7 bases and J by 5 bases, 4 bases remained unmatched. The germline V gene has CDR1 MNHEY and CDR2 SMNVEV (reference sequence). The CDR3 sequence is 14 residues long. In DNA form, the CDR3 reads TGTGCCAGCAACCACAGGGGGAATAATTCACCCCTCCACTTT. It is translated as CASNHRGNNSPLHF.

The chain uses TRBV29-1 and TRBJ2-1, with TRBD1 matching 10 bases. The V segment lost 5 bases and the J segment 7 bases; nucleotides outside the gene matches: 8. CDR1 and CDR2 from the germline V gene are SQVTM and ANQGSEA. CDR3 length equals 14 residues. The CDR3 protein is CSVMPGQGRNEQFF. In DNA form, the CDR3 reads TGCAGCGTTATGCCGGGACAGGGGAGAAATGAGCAGTTCTTC.

This rearrangement joins TRBV29-1 to TRBJ1-1, with D unresolved. The CDR3 consists of 12 residues. Germline-derived CDR1 and CDR2 are SQVTM and ANQGSEA. V was pared by 6 bases and J by 1 base, with 9 bases between. The CDR3 loop reads CSVGRGNTEAFF. The CDR3 coding sequence is TGCAGCGTCGGACGGGGGAACACTGAAGCTTTCTTT.

CDR3 residues: CASRPQQGANTEAFF. CDR3 nucleotide sequence: TGTGCCAGCAGGCCCCAACAGGGAGCTAACACTGAAGCTTTCTTT. This rearrangement joins TRBV7-2 to TRBJ1-1, with D tentatively TRBD1 (6 bases). In germline, CDR1 is SGHTA, CDR2 FQGNSA. The CDR3 spans 15 residues. Trimming took off 6 bases at V and 2 bases at J, with 16 bases between the two ends.

The CDR3, as DNA: TGTGCCAGCTCGCGGACTAGCGGGGGTTTATACGAGCAGTACTTC. Translated, it gives CASSRTSGGLYEQYF. The gene calls are TRBV18 and TRBJ2-7, with 13 positions matching TRBD2. This CDR3 comprises 15 residues. Per germline, CDR1 KGHSH and CDR2 LQKENI. V dropped 6 bases and J dropped 4; count of bases not matched to a gene: 6.

This clone was seen only a few times. Here the CDR3 reads CASSPGARELFF. The CDR3 coding sequence is TGTGCCAGCAGCCCGGGGGCCAGGGAGCTGTTTTTT. The V call is TRBV6-2 or TRBV6-3, the J call TRBJ2-2; D tentatively reads TRBD1 or TRBD2 (6 bases each). This CDR3 has 12 amino acids. In germline, CDR1 is MNHEY, CDR2 SVGEGT. V lost 6 bases to trimming and J lost 9 bases, with 11 bases between them.

This clone was counted only a few times. The J gene is TRBJ2-7, the V gene TRBV6-5; 10 bases match TRBD1. Germline V CDR1 and CDR2: MNHEY, SVGAGI. V lost 6 bases to trimming and J lost 5 bases; unmatched junction nucleotides: 4. This CDR3 region has 13 residues. DNA of the CDR3: TGTGCCAGCAGCGGGACAGGGGTTAACGAGCAGTACTTC. Encoded protein: CASSGTGVNEQYF.

The V call is TRBV4-1, the J call TRBJ1-4; 10 bases are shared with TRBD1. The germline V gene has CDR1 MGHRA and CDR2 YSYEKL. The CDR3 loop spans 16 amino acids. The J segment lost 2 bases and the V segment lost 10 bases, leaving 10 bases of the junction unmatched. The CDR3 DNA is TGCGCCACCAAACCAGGACAGGGGGGGACTAATGAAAAACTGTTTTTT. Its protein product is CATKPGQGGTNEKLFF.

This chain uses TRBV27 with TRBJ2-1, with 9 bases aligning to TRBD1. J gave up 0 bases and V 6 bases, and 6 bases lay outside the gene matches. The germline V gene has CDR1 MNHEY and CDR2 SMNVEV (reference sequence). The CDR3 consists of 16 residues. CDR3 region: CASRGQGGGSYNEQFF. The CDR3 DNA reads TGTGCCAGCAGGGGACAGGGCGGCGGCTCCTACAATGAGCAGTTCTTC.

Here the CDR3 reads CATSRDKQYGYTF. CDR3 DNA sequence: TGTGCCACCAGCAGAGATAAACAGTATGGCTACACCTTC. This rearrangement joins TRBV15 to TRBJ1-2; D not certain. CDR3 length: 13 amino acids. V dropped 0 bases and J dropped 5 bases, with 7 bases sitting between them. Germline lookup yields CDR1 LNHNV and CDR2 YYDKDF (reference sequence).

This chain connects TRBV12-3 or TRBV12-4 to TRBJ1-4; D is perhaps TRBD1 (5 bases). The CDR3 contains 13 residues. The ends were cut back, 7 bases at V and 7 bases at J, with 13 bases in the middle. The CDR3 DNA reads TGTGCCAGCACCTCGGGGGGGGGTGAAAAACTGTTTTTT. This translates into CASTSGGGEKLFF.

This clone has just a few counts. The genes are TRBV14 and TRBJ2-3, with 7 nucleotides matching TRBD2. The CDR3 is made up of 18 amino acids. V dropped 1 base and J dropped 3; count of bases not matched to a gene: 13. In germline, CDR1 is SGHDN, CDR2 FVKESK. Here the CDR3 reads CASSQGMTSRVTTDTQYF. CDR3 DNA sequence: TGTGCCAGCAGCCAAGGTATGACTAGCCGAGTGACGACAGATACGCAGTATTTT.

Details on this clone: Here the CDR3 omits its conserved ending phenylalanine or tryptophan, so a read error is the likely source. The DNA is omitted, as the CDR3 cannot be located on it reliably, and the CDR3 follows TCRdb's listing. The chain employs TRBV21-1 and TRBJ1-2; the table assigns TRBD1, which was not confirmed against the DNA. TRBV21-1 is described as a pseudogene. The CDR3 has 13 residues if both end residues are counted. CDR3 amino acids: CASSRPLQGTGSL.

J is TRBJ1-1 and V is TRBV7-8; D perhaps matches TRBD1 (6 bases). CDR1 and CDR2 (germline): SGHVS, FQNEAQ. The V gene lost 1 base and the J gene lost 11 bases, with 14 bases spanning the gap. The CDR3 extends over 13 amino acids. The CDR3: CASSLGVQGRAFF. Written as DNA, the CDR3 is TGTGCCAGCAGCTTAGGAGTGCAGGGGCGGGCTTTCTTT.